The present T cell receptor (beta chain) was sequenced within a study of blood T cells in healthy people across ages (dated by TCRdb to between 2014 and 2017). About the study as a whole: In model experiments, template switching captured roughly one uniquely barcoded TCR beta cDNA molecule for every two T cells. To track age-related changes in TCR beta repertoire diversity, the study relied on deep sequencing normalized with unique cDNA molecular identifiers. Using the same blood draw, the study looked at two additional independent replicas of 1 million unique cDNA reads for two donors, one aged 18 to 29 and the other aged 80 or older. Four age groups were formed from the donors: young (average approximately 15 years), middle-aged (approximately 40), aged (62) and long-lived (less than 85). To avoid experimental bias, donors of different ages were spread randomly across the sequencing lanes.

The library was produced with 5' RACE. This sample was sequenced with an Illumina HiSeq 2500. A second PCR of roughly 7 to 12 cycles was performed with a sample-barcoded 5' primer and a J-beta primer mix. A unique molecular identifier was introduced onto each TCR beta cDNA molecule by a template-switch 5' adaptor carrying 12 random nucleotides. Each sample yielded at least 3 million CDR3-containing paired-end reads. The Mint cDNA synthesis kit, primed by a TRBC-specific oligonucleotide, was used to synthesize first-strand cDNA from all RNA. Following uracil-DNA glycosylase treatment, all cDNA underwent a first 18-cycle PCR with the universal primers M1SS and BC2_uni_R. In the source study's methods: Normalization of each sample was performed by random selection of 1 million high-quality reads, each carrying a distinct molecular identifier. Reads sharing molecular identifiers were discarded rather than binned into consensus sequences. MiTCR, run with a Q25 quality threshold and the strictest error-elimination algorithm, handled CDR3 identification, clonotype clustering and error correction. A nonparametric unseen species model using Euler transformation provided a lower-bound estimate of total TCR beta diversity. TCRdb's own reprocessing of the public reads used fastp at Q25 and MiXCR and kept productive beta chains. For every CDR3 protein sequence, its rows merge into one entry that carries the most common genes and DNA. The V and J calls and clone size are TCRdb's, not the authors'. The sample has 1.2 million to 1.5 million distinct CDR3 sequences on record, almost 60% of them singletons. 5% to 7% of the sample rests with the top ten.

The donors were 40 or so Caucasian individuals from Russia, aged roughly 6 to 100 years, who were systemically healthy. Each donor gave ten milliliters of peripheral blood, collected into EDTA-treated Vacutainer tubes. Ficoll-Paque density-gradient centrifugation was used to isolate PBMCs, with at least 6.5 million obtained per sample. Total RNA, at least 6 micrograms per sample, was extracted from PBMCs with Trizol reagent. For every donor, flow cytometry on a PBMC aliquot measured the percentage of naive CD45RAhigh/CD27high T cells. This clonotype was recorded only once. Its cognate antigen has yet to be identified. Per-base quality was not reported, and no clone a single base away is much larger than it. The germline V gene encodes CDR1 DFQATT and CDR2 SNEGSKA (reference sequence). The junction shows trimming of 1 base on V and 6 bases on J, plus 9 bases between the germline ends. Including the terminal cysteine and phenylalanine, the CDR3 comprises 13 residues. Solely the CDR3 DNA is kept, with 39 bases framed from the first base.

Results and caveats for the whole study, not just this receptor: There was a strong correlation between observed TCR beta diversity and the percentage of naive T cells measured by flow cytometry. Because donor CMV infection status was unknown, age-related changes in expanded clonotypes were potentially confounded. The long-lived group showed more naive CD4+ T cells, fewer expanded clones and increased TCR diversity than the aged group, suggesting age selection. As age increased, observed TCR beta diversity per million T cells dropped in a roughly linear way, and a significant reduction was already evident by age 40. Since profiling was done on bulk unsorted PBMCs, naive and antigen-experienced compartments could not be conclusively compared. Total diversity estimates from one million sequenced T cells were considered lower bounds and underestimates.

This chain is built from TRBV20-1 and TRBJ2-2, with the D gene too uncertain to name. Sequenced: blood. The receptor was isolated from a man in his late teens or twenties in good health. The CDR3 protein sequence reads: CSARGSVAGELFF. The DNA reads TGCAGTGCTAGAGGTTCTGTGGCCGGGGAGCTGTTTTTT.